This is a list of T cell receptor beta chains from one sample in a study of blood T cell repertoires in COVID-19. Repertoires were generated with immunoSEQ multiplex PCR, while TCRdb's copy carries only in-frame clones and drops some. The sample shows some 180,000 clones, about four fifths of them seen only once. Sequences were obtained from peripheral blood. The receptors were sampled from a middle-aged woman with COVID-19, enrolled during active disease. The CDR3 runs from the conserved cysteine through the conserved F or W. D genes are given only for firm matches. The size of a clone is reported for some rows only, either as once, few or many, or as a class for expanded clones.

size: NA; D: TRBD1; V: TRBV6-5; J: TRBJ2-1; CDR3: CASNLQGYEQFF; DNA: TGTGCCAGCAATCTACAGGGGTATGAGCAGTTCTTC
size: NA; D: TRBD1; V: TRBV29-1; J: TRBJ1-1; CDR3: CSVEVQGTGGFMVF; DNA: TGCAGCGTTGAAGTGCAGGGGACAGGGGGATTTATGGTCTTT
size: few; D: NA; V: TRBV30; J: TRBJ1-5; CDR3: CAWSVQNNQPQHF; DNA: TGTGCCTGGAGTGTCCAAAATAATCAGCCCCAGCATTTT
size: NA; D: TRBD2; V: TRBV10-3; J: TRBJ2-2; CDR3: CAISGRVGAGTNTGELFF; DNA: TGTGCCATCAGTGGGCGGGTGGGAGCGGGAACGAACACCGGGGAGCTGTTTTTT
size: NA; D: TRBD1; V: TRBV11-3; J: TRBJ1-6; CDR3: CASSLKRTWDRGSYNSPLHF; DNA: TGTGCCAGCAGCTTAAAAAGAACATGGGACAGGGGGTCCTATAATTCACCCCTCCACTTT
size: NA; D: NA; V: TRBV29-1; J: TRBJ2-3; CDR3: CSASSASTDTQYF; DNA: TGCAGCGCCTCTAGCGCTAGCACAGATACGCAGTATTTT
size: NA; D: NA; V: TRBV9; J: TRBJ1-1; CDR3: CASSVVGFGGTEAFF; DNA: TGTGCCAGCAGCGTAGTCGGCTTCGGAGGAACTGAAGCTTTCTTT
size: NA; D: NA; V: TRBV6-6; J: TRBJ1-1; CDR3: CASSYSPQGGTEAFF; DNA: TGTGCCAGCAGTTACTCCCCCCAGGGAGGCACTGAAGCTTTCTTT
size: NA; D: NA; V: TRBV28; J: TRBJ2-4; CDR3: CATLVRGAKNIQYF; DNA: TGTGCCACACTAGTACGGGGAGCCAAAAACATTCAGTACTTC
size: NA; D: NA; V: TRBV18; J: TRBJ1-1; CDR3: CASSPLDRNTEAFF; DNA: TGTGCCAGCTCACCGCTCGATAGGAACACTGAAGCTTTCTTT